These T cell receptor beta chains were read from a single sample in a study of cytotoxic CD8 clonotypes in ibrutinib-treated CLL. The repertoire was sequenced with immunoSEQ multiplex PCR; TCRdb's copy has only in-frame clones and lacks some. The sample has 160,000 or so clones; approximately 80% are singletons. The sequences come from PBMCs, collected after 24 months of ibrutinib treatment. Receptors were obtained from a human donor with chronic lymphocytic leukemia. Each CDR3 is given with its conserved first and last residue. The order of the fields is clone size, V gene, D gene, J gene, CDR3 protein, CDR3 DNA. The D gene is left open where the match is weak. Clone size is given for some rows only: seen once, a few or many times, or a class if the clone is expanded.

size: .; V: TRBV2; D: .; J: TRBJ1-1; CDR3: CASSEGRATMNTEAFF; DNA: TGTGCCAGCAGTGAAGGCCGGGCGACTATGAACACTGAAGCTTTCTTT
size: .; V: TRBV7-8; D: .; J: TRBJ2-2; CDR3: CASSTGDSAGELFF; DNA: TGTGCCAGCAGCACCGGGGACTCCGCCGGGGAGCTGTTTTTT
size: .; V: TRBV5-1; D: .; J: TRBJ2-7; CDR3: CASSLSDGSYEQYF; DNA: TGCGCCAGCAGCTTGTCTGACGGGTCCTACGAGCAGTACTTC
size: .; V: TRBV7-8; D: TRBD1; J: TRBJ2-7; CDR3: CASSYGQGSMYEQYF; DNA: TGTGCCAGCAGCTACGGACAGGGATCGATGTACGAGCAGTACTTC
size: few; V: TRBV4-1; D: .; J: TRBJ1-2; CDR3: CASSQESIPSGGYTF; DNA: TGCGCCAGCAGCCAAGAATCTATACCGTCGGGTGGCTACACCTTC
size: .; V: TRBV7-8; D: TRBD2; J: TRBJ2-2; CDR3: CASSPLAGFNGELFF; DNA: TGTGCCAGCAGCCCACTAGCGGGGTTCAACGGGGAGCTGTTTTTT
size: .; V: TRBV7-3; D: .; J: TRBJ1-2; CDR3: CASSLSPGVDGYTF; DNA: TGTGCCAGCAGCTTATCCCCAGGGGTGGATGGCTACACCTTC
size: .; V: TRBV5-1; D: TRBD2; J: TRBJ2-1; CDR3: CASSYSGGRYNEQFF; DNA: TGCGCCAGCAGTTATAGCGGGGGTCGATACAATGAGCAGTTCTTC
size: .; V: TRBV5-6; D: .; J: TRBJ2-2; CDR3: CASSLLRALDTGELFF; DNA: TGTGCCAGCAGCTTGTTAAGGGCTCTCGACACCGGGGAGCTGTTTTTT
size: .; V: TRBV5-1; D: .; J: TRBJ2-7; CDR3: CASRLGQPYEQYF; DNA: TGCGCCAGCAGGTTAGGACAGCCCTACGAGCAGTACTTC
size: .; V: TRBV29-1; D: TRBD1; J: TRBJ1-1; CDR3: CSVEGQGGTEAFF; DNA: TGCAGCGTTGAAGGACAGGGGGGCACTGAAGCTTTCTTT
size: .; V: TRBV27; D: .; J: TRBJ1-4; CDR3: CASSLRGGRVTNEKLFF; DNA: TGTGCCAGCAGTTTACGGGGAGGAAGGGTGACTAATGAAAAACTGTTTTTT
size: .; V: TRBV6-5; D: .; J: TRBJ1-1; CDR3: CASRPTLGDTEAFF; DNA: TGTGCCAGCAGACCCACCTTAGGGGACACTGAAGCTTTCTTT
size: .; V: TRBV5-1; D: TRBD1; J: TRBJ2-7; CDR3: CASSQGSTGIMSYEQYF; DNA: TGCGCCAGCAGCCAGGGCTCGACAGGGATTATGTCATACGAGCAGTACTTC
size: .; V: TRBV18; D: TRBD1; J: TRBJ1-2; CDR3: CASARGTGANYGYTF; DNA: TGTGCCAGCGCCAGAGGGACAGGGGCTAACTATGGCTACACCTTC
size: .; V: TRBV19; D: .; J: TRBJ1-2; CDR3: CASPGTKTQISSGYTF; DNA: TGTGCCAGTCCAGGGACGAAAACCCAGATCAGCTCTGGCTACACCTTC
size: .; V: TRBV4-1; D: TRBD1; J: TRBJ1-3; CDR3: CASSRGTGGIGNTIYF; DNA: TGCGCCAGCAGCCGGGGGACAGGGGGTATAGGGAACACCATATATTTT
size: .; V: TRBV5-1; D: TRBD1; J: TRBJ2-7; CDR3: CASSLGQGAPPYEQYF; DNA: TGCGCCAGCAGTCTCGGACAGGGCGCCCCTCCTTACGAGCAGTACTTC
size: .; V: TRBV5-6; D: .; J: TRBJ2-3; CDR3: CASSLIVGLERAQYF; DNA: TGTGCCAGCAGCTTAATAGTAGGACTGGAGAGGGCGCAGTATTTT
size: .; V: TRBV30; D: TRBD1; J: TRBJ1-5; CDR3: CAWATDRVGGSNQPQHF; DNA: TGTGCCTGGGCTACGGACAGGGTCGGCGGTAGCAATCAGCCCCAGCATTTT
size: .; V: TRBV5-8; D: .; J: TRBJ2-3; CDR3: CALQRGADTQYF; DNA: TGTGCCCTTCAGAGGGGGGCAGATACGCAGTATTTT
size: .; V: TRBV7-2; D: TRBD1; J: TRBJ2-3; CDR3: CASSLARDRGYTQYF; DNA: TGTGCCAGCAGCTTAGCCCGGGACAGGGGATATACGCAGTATTTT
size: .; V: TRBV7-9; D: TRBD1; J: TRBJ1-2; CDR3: CASSLGQANYGYTF; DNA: TGTGCCAGCAGCTTGGGACAGGCTAACTATGGCTACACCTTC
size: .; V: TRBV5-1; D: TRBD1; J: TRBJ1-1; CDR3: CASRQGRTTMNTEAFF; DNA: TGCGCCTCAAGACAGGGGCGCACTACAATGAACACTGAAGCTTTCTTT
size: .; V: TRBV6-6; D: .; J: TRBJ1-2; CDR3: CASSFLQSRYGYTF; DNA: TGTGCCAGCAGCTTCCTACAAAGCCGGTATGGCTACACCTTC
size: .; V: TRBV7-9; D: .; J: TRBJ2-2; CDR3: CASSLTGTGELFF; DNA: TGTGCCAGCAGCTTGACAGGTACCGGGGAGCTGTTTTTT
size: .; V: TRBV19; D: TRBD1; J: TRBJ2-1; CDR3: CASSRTGSTGNEQFF; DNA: TGTGCCAGTTCCCGGACAGGGAGCACGGGGAATGAGCAGTTCTTC
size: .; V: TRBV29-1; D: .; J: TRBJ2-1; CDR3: CSLRVSGARSLYNEQFF; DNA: TGCAGCCTCCGGGTTTCTGGGGCCCGCTCCCTCTACAATGAGCAGTTCTTC
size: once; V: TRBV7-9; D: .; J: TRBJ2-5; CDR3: CASSPGRVQETQYF; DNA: TGTGCCAGCAGCCCCGGAAGGGTCCAAGAGACCCAGTACTTC
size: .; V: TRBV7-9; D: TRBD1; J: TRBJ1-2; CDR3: CASSPGQGGTYGYTF; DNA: TGTGCCAGCAGCCCGGGACAGGGGGGCACCTATGGCTACACCTTC
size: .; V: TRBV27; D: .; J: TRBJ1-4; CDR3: CASSPRRQGNEKLFF; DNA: TGTGCCAGCAGTCCCCGAAGGCAGGGGAATGAAAAACTGTTTTTT
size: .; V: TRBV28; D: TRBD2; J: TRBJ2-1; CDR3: CASSSTTSGSSYNEQFF; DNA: TGTGCCAGCAGCTCCACGACTAGCGGGAGCTCCTACAATGAGCAGTTCTTC
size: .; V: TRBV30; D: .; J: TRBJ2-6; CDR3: CAWSRGSGANVLTF; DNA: TGTGCCTGGAGTCGGGGCTCTGGGGCCAACGTCCTGACTTTC
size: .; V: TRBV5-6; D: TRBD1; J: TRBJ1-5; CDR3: CASSYLGGYSNQPQHF; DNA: TGTGCCAGCAGCTACCTAGGGGGCTATAGCAATCAGCCCCAGCATTTT
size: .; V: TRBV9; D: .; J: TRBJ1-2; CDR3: CASSVAGRYTF; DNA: TGTGCCAGCAGCGTAGCCGGACGCTACACCTTC
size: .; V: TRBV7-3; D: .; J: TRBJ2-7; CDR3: CASSLGIGIDYEQYF; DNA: TGTGCCAGCAGCTTAGGTATCGGCATTGACTACGAGCAGTACTTC
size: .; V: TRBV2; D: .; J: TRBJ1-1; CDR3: CASRRTDMNTEAFF; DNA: TGTGCCAGCAGACGGACAGATATGAACACTGAAGCTTTCTTT
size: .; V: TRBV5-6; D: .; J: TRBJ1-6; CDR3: CASSVWGSSPLHF; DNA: TGTGCCAGCAGCGTCTGGGGGTCTTCACCCCTCCACTTT
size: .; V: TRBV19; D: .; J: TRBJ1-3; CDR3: CASSLFGQFSGNTIYF; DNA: TGTGCCAGTAGTCTCTTTGGGCAATTCTCTGGAAACACCATATATTTT
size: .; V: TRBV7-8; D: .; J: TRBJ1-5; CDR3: CASSLNRGGSNQPQHF; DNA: TGTGCCAGCAGCTTAAACCGGGGTGGGAGCAATCAGCCCCAGCATTTT
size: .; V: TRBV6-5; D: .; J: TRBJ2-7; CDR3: CASSRGAKYEQYF; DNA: TGTGCCAGCTCTAGGGGGGCGAAGTACGAGCAGTACTTC
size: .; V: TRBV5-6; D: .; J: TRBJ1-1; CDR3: CASSRVTGLSEAFF; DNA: TGTGCCAGCAGCAGAGTTACAGGGTTGAGTGAAGCTTTCTTT
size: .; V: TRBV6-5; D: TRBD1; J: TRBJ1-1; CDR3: CASRTGLKDTEAFF; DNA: TGTGCCAGCAGGACAGGGTTAAAGGACACTGAAGCTTTCTTT